Presented here are 15 T cell receptor beta chains from one specimen sequenced in a study of OX40 agonist ivuxolimab in advanced cancers. The table came from immunoSEQ multiplex PCR; TCRdb's copy has only in-frame clones and leaves some out. The repertoire has around 90,000 clones, more than 75% of them found once; the top ten carry approximately 4%. The sample in question was CD4+ or CD8+ T cells sorted from blood, obtained in a trial of the OX40 agonist ivuxolimab. The origin of the receptors is an adult with an advanced solid tumor such as melanoma, head and neck, liver or kidney cancer.

This clone was counted once. The V gene is TRBV5-5, the J gene TRBJ2-1, with 13 bases aligning to TRBD2. This CDR3 contains 16 residues. V was clipped by 3 bases and J by 7 bases; unmatched bases: 7. CDR1 is SGHKS and CDR2 is YYEKEE in the germline V gene (reference sequence). CDR3 sequence: CASSSGLAGAQNEQFF. CDR3 bases: TGTGCCAGCAGCTCCGGACTAGCGGGAGCCCAAAATGAGCAGTTCTTC.

The J gene is TRBJ1-5, the V gene TRBV7-6; a weak D match, TRBD1 (6 bases). V was clipped by 5 bases and J by 4 bases, with 15 bases between them. The CDR3 has 15 residues. The germline V gene has CDR1 SGHVS and CDR2 FNYEAQ. DNA of the CDR3: TGTGCCAGCAGCCGTGCAGGGGACCGGAATCAGCCCCAGCATTTT. Its translation is CASSRAGDRNQPQHF. Complete variable domain (other parts from reference TRBV7-6 and TRBJ1-5): GAGVSQSPRYKVTKRGQDVALRCDPISGHVSLYWYRQALGQGPEFLTYFNYEAQQDKSGLPNDRFSAERPEGSISTLTIQRTEQRDSAMYRCASSRAGDRNQPQHFGDGTRLSIL.

The V gene is TRBV14, the J gene TRBJ2-3, with TRBD1 matching 9 bases. The V segment lost 4 bases and the J segment 2 bases; nucleotides outside the gene matches: 4. Per the germline V gene, CDR1 is SGHDN and CDR2 is FVKESK. This CDR3 has 15 amino acids. Written as DNA, the CDR3 is TGTGCCAGCAGCCCTAACAGGGGGCTCACAGATACGCAGTATTTT. This sequence encodes CASSPNRGLTDTQYF.

This chain connects TRBV5-4 to TRBJ2-1, with a tentative D call TRBD2 (6 bases). The CDR3 contains 14 residues. V shed 2 bases and J shed 4 bases, with 10 bases lying between them. The germline V gene encodes CDR1 SGHNT and CDR2 YYREEE (reference sequence). DNA of the CDR3: TGTGCCAGCAGCTTATGGCGGGAATACAATGAGCAGTTCTTC. Translating it yields CASSLWREYNEQFF.

This clone was found many times. The genes are TRBV10-3 and TRBJ2-7, with D possibly matching TRBD2 (5 bases). CDR1 is ENHRY and CDR2 is SYGVKD in the germline V gene. This CDR3 comprises 13 residues. The germline V and J ends were trimmed by 5 bases and 1 base, with 9 bases remaining between them. CDR3 region: CAISSDWSYEQYV. The CDR3 DNA reads TGTGCCATCAGTTCGGACTGGTCCTACGAGCAGTACGTC.

The chain recombines TRBV11-3 with TRBJ2-3, with a possible D match to TRBD1 (5 bases). Trimming cost V 5 bases and J 5 bases, with 17 bases left between them. The CDR3 runs 15 residues. CDR1 is SGHNT, CDR2 YENEEA, per germline. In nucleotides, the CDR3 is TGTGCCAGCAGCCCGCGACAAGGGGTGAAAGATACGCAGTATTTT. Its translation is CASSPRQGVKDTQYF.

Written as DNA, the CDR3 is TGTGCCAGCAGTCCCGGCGGACTTGGCGAAAAACTGTTTTTT. Protein sequence: CASSPGGLGEKLFF. The chain employs TRBV28 and TRBJ1-4, with D hard to call. V was shortened by 5 bases and J by 8 bases, with 15 bases between the two germline ends. Germline V CDR1 and CDR2: MDHEN, SYDVKM. The CDR3 contains 14 residues.

The chain combines TRBV29-1 with TRBJ1-2, with 9 bases fitting TRBD1. The V and J ends lost 5 bases and 4 bases, in that order; junction bases with no gene match: 5. The length of the CDR3 is 13 residues. Germline CDR1 SQVTM, CDR2 ANQGSEA. CDR3 residues: CSVKPGQGYGYTF. Written as DNA, the CDR3 is TGCAGCGTTAAACCGGGACAGGGCTATGGCTACACCTTC.

This chain uses TRBV5-8 with TRBJ1-5, with TRBD1 matching 8 bases. J lost 7 bases, V lost 4 bases, and 7 bases had no gene match. Germline assignment: CDR1 SGHTS and CDR2 YDEGEE. The CDR3 runs 14 residues. The CDR3 here is CASSAGDRLQPQHF. As DNA, the CDR3 is TGTGCCAGCAGCGCTGGGGACAGGCTCCAGCCCCAGCATTTT.

The chain has TRBV5-6 and TRBJ2-7, with TRBD2 identical over 8 bases. The CDR3 contains 17 residues. The V segment lost 0 bases and the J segment 6 bases; nucleotides outside the gene matches: 14. Germline-derived CDR1 and CDR2 are SGHDT and YYEEEE. The DNA for the CDR3 is TGTGCCAGCAGCTTGGCAGGACTAGCCACTATCCTCAGCGAGCAGTACTTC. This sequence encodes CASSLAGLATILSEQYF.

The rearrangement links TRBV19 to TRBJ2-3; D unclear. The germline CDR1 and CDR2 sequences are LNHDA and SQIVND (reference sequence). The CDR3 spans 13 residues. Trimming removed 1 base from V and 4 bases from J, with 6 bases in between. In DNA, the CDR3 is TGTGCCAGTAGTATAGGGGTCTCAGATACGCAGTATTTT. The encoded protein is CASSIGVSDTQYF.

The chain has TRBV11-3 and TRBJ1-1; D might be TRBD1 (6 bases). Germline V gene lookup returns CDR1 SGHNT and CDR2 YENEEA. The CDR3 covers 15 residues. V dropped 5 bases and J dropped 5 bases, with 18 bases sitting between them. DNA of the CDR3: TGTGCCAGCAGCCGACTTGGGGGCAGCGGGACTGAAGCTTTCTTT. It codes for CASSRLGGSGTEAFF.

The chain combines TRBV11-2 with TRBJ2-1, with unresolved D. Germline CDR1 and CDR2: SGHAT and FQNNGV. V was cut by 0 bases and J by 3 bases, with 3 bases left in between. The length of the CDR3 is 13 residues. CDR3 sequence (DNA): TGTGCCAGCAGCTTAGATTTCTACAATGAGCAGTTCTTC. It encodes CASSLDFYNEQFF.

The chain uses TRBV5-1 and TRBJ2-5; 12 bases line up with TRBD1. Germline V gene data show CDR1 as SGHRS and CDR2 as YFSETQ. V lost 4 bases and J lost 5; bases outside the gene matches: 3. CDR3 length: 14 amino acids. Here the CDR3 reads CASSLGQGAETQYF. For the CDR3, the DNA is TGCGCCAGCAGCCTGGGACAGGGGGCGGAGACCCAGTACTTC. Supplemented by reference TRBV5-1 and TRBJ2-5, the full variable domain reads KAGVTQTPRYLIKTRGQQVTLSCSPISGHRSVSWYQQTPGQGLQFLFEYFSETQRNKGNFPGRFSGRQFSNSRSEMNVSTLELGDSALYLCASSLGQGAETQYFGPGTRLLVL.

The gene calls are TRBV30 and TRBJ2-1, with 10 bases lining up with TRBD2. J gave up 8 bases and V 1 base, and 5 bases lay outside the gene matches. The germline gives CDR1 GTSNPN, CDR2 SVGIG (reference sequence). This CDR3 has 14 amino acids. For the CDR3, the DNA is TGTGCCTGGAGTGCCCTAGCGGGAGCGTATGAGCAGTTCTTC. Protein sequence: CAWSALAGAYEQFF.